Below, 21 T cell receptor beta chains from the same sample are listed, as sequenced in a study of beta chain features in type 1 diabetes. What was sequenced were expressed TCRB transcripts, since all of the isolated RNA had been reverse transcribed. Profiling relied on immunoSEQ multiplex PCR, and the TCRdb table lists in-frame clones only, not all of them. The sample has under 90,000 clones, roughly 31% seen once. Sequenced: stem cell memory CD4+ T cells from blood. Every receptor here comes from a woman between 18 and 30 years old in good health.

This clone was observed a few times. The chain is built from TRBV28 and TRBJ2-7; 11 positions match TRBD2. CDR1 is MDHEN, CDR2 SYDVKM, per germline. J gave up 5 bases and V 6 bases, and 9 bases lay outside the gene matches. The CDR3 extends over 15 amino acids. CDR3 in DNA: TGTGCCAGCAGCACCGGGACTAGCGGTTTCCACGAGCAGTACTTC. Translated, it gives CASSTGTSGFHEQYF.

The chain carries TRBV15 and TRBJ2-1, with 12 bases lining up with TRBD2. This CDR3 region has 16 residues. Germline values: CDR1 LNHNV, CDR2 YYDKDF (reference sequence). The V gene end was trimmed by 0 bases and the J gene end by 6 bases; junction bases not matched to a gene: 3. CDR3 in DNA: TGTGCCACCAGCAGAGATAGACTAGCGGGAGCCAATGAGCAGTTCTTC. It encodes CATSRDRLAGANEQFF.

The V call is TRBV4-2, the J call TRBJ2-4; tentatively, D is TRBD1 (6 bases). The germline CDR1 and CDR2 sequences are LGHNA and YNFKEQ. Trimming left V 4 bases short and J 5 bases short, with 9 bases between. This CDR3 is built from 13 residues. Here the CDR3 DNA reads TGTGCCAGCAGCCCACGGACAGAAAACATTCAGTACTTC. This sequence encodes CASSPRTENIQYF.

The chain combines TRBV19 with TRBJ1-4; no clear D gene. Germline V gene sequence: CDR1 LNHDA, CDR2 SQIVND (reference sequence). V lost 5 bases to trimming and J lost 4 bases, with 5 bases between them. This CDR3 has 12 amino acids. This CDR3 reads CASSHSNEKLFF. Here the CDR3 DNA reads TGTGCCAGTAGTCACAGTAATGAAAAACTGTTTTTT.

There are a few counts of this clone. This chain connects TRBV30 to TRBJ2-1; D might be TRBD1 (6 bases). This CDR3 region has 17 residues. From germline, CDR1 is GTSNPN and CDR2 SVGIG (reference sequence). V was pared by 2 bases and J by 0 bases, with 17 bases between. The CDR3 loop is CAWSRNRDTYSYNEQFF. The CDR3 DNA follows: TGTGCCTGGAGTCGAAACCGGGACACCTACTCCTACAATGAGCAGTTCTTC.

The J gene is TRBJ1-2, the V gene TRBV30, with D hard to call. The CDR3 is made up of 13 amino acids. Between the trimmed V and J ends, which lost 7 bases and 3 bases, there was a span of 15 bases. Germline CDR1 GTSNPN, CDR2 SVGIG (reference sequence). Here the CDR3 DNA reads TGTGCCTCGCGGGAGACTGCGGACTATGGCTACACCTTC. Residues: CASRETADYGYTF.

This clone was observed a handful of times. The rearrangement uses TRBV14 and TRBJ1-3, with unresolved D. The V end lost 1 base, the J end lost 0 bases, and 7 bases lay between the germline ends. The CDR3 spans 15 residues. Germline assignment: CDR1 SGHDN and CDR2 FVKESK. CDR3 in amino acids: CASSQGAGSGNTIYF. The CDR3, as DNA: TGTGCCAGCAGCCAAGGAGCGGGCTCTGGAAACACCATATATTTT. Filled out from reference TRBV14 and TRBJ1-3, the complete variable domain reads EAGVTQFPSHSVIEKGQTVTLRCDPISGHDNLYWYRRVMGKEIKFLLHFVKESKQDESGMPNNRFLAERTGGTYSTLKVQPAELEDSGVYFCASSQGAGSGNTIYFGEGSWLTVV.

This rearrangement joins TRBV6-5 to TRBJ2-7, with 7 bases that match TRBD2. The CDR3 is made up of 15 amino acids. V trimming: 2 bases; J trimming: 3 bases; junction bases outside the gene matches: 7. CDR1 is MNHEY and CDR2 is SVGAGI in the germline V gene. The CDR3 sequence: CASSYLAEINYEQYF. As DNA, the CDR3 is TGTGCCAGCAGTTACCTAGCGGAGATCAACTACGAGCAGTACTTC.

This clone was observed a few times. This CDR3 is CASSFQGVGGYTF. The CDR3 bases are TGTGCCAGCAGCTTTCAGGGGGTTGGTGGCTACACCTTC. V gene TRBV5-4 combines with J gene TRBJ1-2; 7 bases fit TRBD1. Germline assignment: CDR1 SGHNT and CDR2 YYREEE (reference sequence). This CDR3 has 13 amino acids. V lost 2 bases to trimming and J lost 7 bases; unmatched junction nucleotides: 5.

This clone turned up a few times. V gene TRBV4-1 combines with J gene TRBJ2-7; TRBD1 matches at 10 bases. This CDR3 region has 15 residues. J lost 5 bases, V lost 1 base, and 5 bases had no gene match. Germline-derived CDR1 and CDR2 are MGHRA and YSYEKL. The CDR3 is CASSQAPDRGHEQYF. Here the CDR3 DNA reads TGCGCCAGCAGCCAAGCTCCCGACAGGGGGCACGAGCAGTACTTC.

The V call is TRBV10-3, the J call TRBJ1-1; 9 positions agree with TRBD1. CDR1 and CDR2 (germline): ENHRY, SYGVKD. CDR3 length equals 14 residues. V shed 4 bases and J 3 bases; nucleotides not matched to a gene: 3. CDR3 protein: CAISVQGAYTEAFF. The CDR3 DNA follows: TGTGCCATCAGTGTACAGGGGGCTTACACTGAAGCTTTCTTT.

The sample holds one count of this clone. V gene TRBV6-1 combines with J gene TRBJ2-1, with a possible D match to TRBD1 (5 bases). V lost 11 bases, J lost 7 bases, and 15 bases lay in between. The CDR3 totals 12 residues. CDR1 is MNHNS and CDR2 is SASEGT in the germline V gene. DNA of the CDR3: TGTGCCCCAGGGCCCTCGTGGAATGAGCAGTTCTTC. Translation: CAPGPSWNEQFF.

This clone was seen just once. The V gene is TRBV6-5, the J gene TRBJ2-7; 8 positions match TRBD1. This CDR3 has 15 residues. Germline-derived CDR1 and CDR2 are MNHEY and SVGAGI. The V and J ends lost 2 bases and 5 bases, in that order; junction bases with no gene match: 8. CDR3 DNA sequence: TGTGCCAGCAGTTACCTGGCAGGGGGCAGAAACGAGCAGTACTTC. This encodes CASSYLAGGRNEQYF.

CDR3 loop: CSVERGSNTEAFF. DNA of the CDR3: TGCAGCGTTGAAAGAGGATCGAACACTGAAGCTTTCTTT. V and J are TRBV29-1 and TRBJ1-1; no clear D. Germline CDR1 and CDR2: SQVTM and ANQGSEA. The CDR3 is made up of 13 amino acids. Trimming cost V 2 bases and J 1 base, with 8 bases left between them.

This clone was detected a few times. V usage is TRBV7-6 and J usage is TRBJ1-4; no clear D. Germline assignment: CDR1 SGHVS and CDR2 FNYEAQ. V shed 5 bases and J shed 6 bases, with 28 bases lying between them. The length of the CDR3 is 19 residues. CDR3 region: CASSRSLVFLRVAHEKLFF. CDR3 nucleotide sequence: TGTGCCAGCAGCCGTAGCTTAGTATTTCTTCGGGTCGCCCATGAAAAACTGTTTTTT.

The CDR3 DNA follows: TGTGCCAGCAGTCGACAGGGTCCTTTCAATGAGCAGTTCTTC. This gives the protein CASSRQGPFNEQFF. The J gene is TRBJ2-1, the V gene TRBV25-1, with 7 bases identical to TRBD1. Per the germline V gene, CDR1 is MGHDK and CDR2 is SYGVNS. This CDR3 contains 14 residues. V lost 5 bases and J lost 6; bases outside the gene matches: 7.

The chain employs TRBV30 and TRBJ2-7, with TRBD2 matching 11 bases. The ends lost 6 bases at V and 4 bases at J; junction bases unmatched: 5. The CDR3 covers 13 residues. CDR1 is GTSNPN and CDR2 is SVGIG in the germline V gene (reference sequence). DNA of the CDR3: TGTGCCTGCAGTCTAGCGGGAGGTTACGAGCAGTACTTC. It yields the protein CACSLAGGYEQYF.

In this sample, this clone turned up a few times. The J gene is TRBJ2-3, the V gene TRBV7-2; 9 bases are a match to TRBD1. The V gene end was trimmed by 5 bases and the J gene end by 12 bases; junction bases not matched to a gene: 6. Germline assignment: CDR1 SGHTA and CDR2 FQGNSA. CDR3 length: 12 residues. CDR3 in amino acids: CASSATGGAQYF. Written as DNA, the CDR3 is TGTGCCAGCAGCGCTACAGGGGGCGCACAGTATTTT.

The sample holds a few counts of this clone. The V gene is TRBV19, the J gene TRBJ1-2; tentative D call: TRBD1 (5 bases). The V gene's germline CDR1 is LNHDA and CDR2 SQIVND (reference sequence). Trimming stripped 2 bases from V and 5 bases from J, with 15 bases between. This CDR3 is built from 15 residues. This chain's CDR3 is CASSISAGRIYGYTF. The CDR3 region has the DNA TGTGCCAGTAGTATAAGTGCGGGGCGGATATATGGCTACACCTTC.

This chain connects TRBV14 to TRBJ2-5; D is perhaps TRBD2 (7 bases). Germline CDR1 is SGHDN and CDR2 is FVKESK. V was pared by 0 bases and J by 6 bases, with 11 bases between. The length of the CDR3 is 14 residues. The DNA of the CDR3 is TGTGCCAGCAGCCAAGAGGCGGGGGCCCAGACCCAGTACTTC. It specifies CASSQEAGAQTQYF. The full variable domain, its missing parts supplied by reference TRBV14 and TRBJ2-5, is EAGVTQFPSHSVIEKGQTVTLRCDPISGHDNLYWYRRVMGKEIKFLLHFVKESKQDESGMPNNRFLAERTGGTYSTLKVQPAELEDSGVYFCASSQEAGAQTQYFGPGTRLLVL.

The rearrangement uses TRBV5-1 and TRBJ2-5; 8 bases map to TRBD2. Germline V CDR1 and CDR2: SGHRS, YFSETQ. This CDR3 contains 15 residues. V shed 4 bases and J 9 bases; nucleotides not matched to a gene: 14. The CDR3 loop reads CASSPWIAGSRAQYF. In nucleotides, the CDR3 is TGCGCCAGCAGCCCCTGGATAGCGGGGTCCAGGGCCCAGTACTTC. Looking up the rest from reference TRBV5-1 and TRBJ2-5 gives the full variable domain: KAGVTQTPRYLIKTRGQQVTLSCSPISGHRSVSWYQQTPGQGLQFLFEYFSETQRNKGNFPGRFSGRQFSNSRSEMNVSTLELGDSALYLCASSPWIAGSRAQYFGPGTRLLVL.